Below, 23 T cell receptor beta chains from the same sample are listed, as sequenced in a study of OX40 agonist ivuxolimab in advanced cancers. TCRdb's copy holds only in-frame clones and misses some; the assay was immunoSEQ multiplex PCR. The repertoire consists of about 27,000 clones, with roughly 86% occurring once and the leading ten covering less than 25%. This material consisted of CD4+ or CD8+ T cells sorted from blood, taken in a trial of the OX40 agonist ivuxolimab. All receptors come from an adult with an advanced solid tumor such as melanoma, head and neck, liver or kidney cancer.

CDR3 sequence reads: CASSITGGDSSSYNEQFF. The CDR3 DNA reads as TGTGCCAGTAGTATCACAGGGGGCGACTCGAGCTCCTACAATGAGCAGTTCTTC. The V call is TRBV19, the J call TRBJ2-1, with 9 bases matching TRBD1. Looked up from germline, CDR1 is LNHDA and CDR2 is SQIVND (reference sequence). Unmatched junction bases numbered 9, after V lost 3 bases and J lost 0 bases. CDR3 size: 18 residues.

The chain links TRBV7-9 to TRBJ2-5; 11 nucleotides agree with TRBD2. The CDR3 is made up of 16 amino acids. CDR1 and CDR2 (germline): SEHNR, FQNEAQ (reference sequence). The trim removed 0 bases at V and 7 bases at J, leaving 7 bases unmatched. CDR3 residues: CASSLAVAGGPGTQYF. CDR3 sequence (DNA): TGTGCCAGCAGCTTAGCAGTAGCGGGGGGGCCAGGGACCCAGTACTTC.

The chain's CDR3 is CASSLGLAGGYEQYF. The CDR3 DNA follows: TGCGCCAGCAGCTTGGGACTAGCGGGAGGGTACGAGCAGTACTTC. V is TRBV5-1 and J is TRBJ2-7, with 14 bases that match TRBD2. Germline lookup yields CDR1 SGHRS and CDR2 YFSETQ. The V and J ends lost 0 bases and 4 bases, in that order; junction bases with no gene match: 0. This CDR3 comprises 15 residues.

The chain links TRBV4-1 to TRBJ2-7; 10 bases are a match to TRBD2. In germline, CDR1 is MGHRA, CDR2 YSYEKL. CDR3 length: 14 residues. J lost 5 bases, V lost 5 bases, and 6 bases had no gene match. CDR3 coding DNA: TGCGCCAGCAGCGCCCGACTAGCGGGCGACGAGCAGTACTTC. Encoded protein: CASSARLAGDEQYF.

The CDR3 reads CASSLGTPHNYGYTF. CDR3 DNA: TGTGCCAGCAGTCTAGGGACACCTCATAACTATGGCTACACCTTC. V usage is TRBV27 and J usage is TRBJ1-2, with D possibly matching TRBD1 (6 bases). Trimming cost V 5 bases and J 1 base, with 14 bases left between them. Germline V gene data show CDR1 as MNHEY and CDR2 as SMNVEV (reference sequence). The CDR3 is 15 residues long.

This rearrangement joins TRBV27 to TRBJ2-7; 7 bases fit TRBD1. V gave up 6 bases and J gave up 3 bases; unmatched junction bases: 11. The CDR3 length is 15 residues. Germline CDR1 and CDR2: MNHEY and SMNVEV (reference sequence). This CDR3 is CASSSRETGIYEQYF. The CDR3 DNA reads as TGTGCCAGCAGCTCCAGGGAGACAGGGATCTACGAGCAGTACTTC.

V usage is TRBV5-4 and J usage is TRBJ2-5, with 8 bases fitting TRBD2. The CDR3 is made up of 16 amino acids. CDR1 SGHNT and CDR2 YYREEE come from the germline V gene (reference sequence). The V and J ends lost 0 bases and 5 bases, in that order; junction bases with no gene match: 9. Here the CDR3 DNA reads TGTGCCAGCAGCTTGGACCTAGCGGGCGGGTCGGAGACCCAGTACTTC. Translation gives CASSLDLAGGSETQYF.

This clone was seen a single time. The V gene is TRBV13, the J gene TRBJ2-5; no reliable D call. Germline V gives CDR1 PRHDT, CDR2 FYEKMQ (reference sequence). Trimming pared 2 bases from V and 4 bases from J, leaving 5 bases between. CDR3 size: 12 residues. CDR3 amino acids: CASSLWGETQYF. CDR3 bases: TGTGCCAGCAGCTTATGGGGAGAGACCCAGTACTTC.

The chain links TRBV4-2 to TRBJ2-1; TRBD2 matches at 9 bases. The junction had 7 bases not matched to a gene; V was cut back by 0 bases and J by 4 bases. This CDR3 has 17 residues. The V gene's germline CDR1 is LGHNA and CDR2 YNFKEQ. Written as DNA, the CDR3 is TGTGCCAGCAGCCAAGAAATAGCGGGGGAACCATACAATGAGCAGTTCTTC. It translates to CASSQEIAGEPYNEQFF.

The rearrangement uses TRBV29-1 and TRBJ2-7; D possibly corresponds to TRBD2 (5 bases). CDR1 and CDR2 (germline): SQVTM, ANQGSEA. The V gene lost 5 bases and the J gene lost 7 bases, with 15 bases spanning the gap. The CDR3 sequence is 12 residues long. CDR3 protein: CSVFTSRGEQYF. Here the CDR3 DNA reads TGCAGCGTTTTTACCAGCCGGGGAGAGCAGTACTTC.

The chain links TRBV6-5 to TRBJ1-6; 9 bases map to TRBD1. Germline V gene data show CDR1 as MNHEY and CDR2 as SVGAGI. The CDR3 length is 14 residues. Trimming took 6 bases from V and 9 from J; bases not matched to a gene: 6. The CDR3: CASRIQGASSPLHF. The CDR3 DNA reads TGTGCCAGCAGGATACAGGGGGCTAGTTCACCCCTCCACTTT.

The chain has TRBV6-6 and TRBJ2-7, with no clear D. This CDR3 has 13 residues. Per the germline V gene, CDR1 is MNHNY and CDR2 is SVGAGI (reference sequence). V shed 8 bases and J shed 2 bases, with 13 bases lying between them. CDR3 in amino acids: CASGSGHPYEQYF. CDR3 in DNA: TGTGCCAGCGGCTCCGGGCATCCCTACGAGCAGTACTTC.

The rearrangement uses TRBV7-8 and TRBJ2-7; D not resolved. The CDR3 runs to 14 residues. Trimming left V 1 base short and J 2 bases short, with 9 bases between. Germline CDR1 SGHVS, CDR2 FQNEAQ. The DNA of the CDR3 is TGTGCCAGCAGCTTAGGGACCCTAGCCTACGAGCAGTACTTC. Its protein product is CASSLGTLAYEQYF. Filled out from reference TRBV7-8 and TRBJ2-7, the complete variable domain reads GAGVSQSPRYKVAKRGQDVALRCDPISGHVSLFWYQQALGQGPEFLTYFQNEAQLDKSGLPSDRFFAERPEGSVSTLKIQRTQQEDSAVYLCASSLGTLAYEQYFGPGTRLTVT.

CDR3 in DNA: TGTGCCAGCAGCCCGACTACGGGGGGGCCAGATACGCAGTATTTT. This translates into CASSPTTGGPDTQYF. V and J are TRBV7-3 and TRBJ2-3; 8 bases map to TRBD2. Trimming cost V 5 bases and J 4 bases; bases outside gene matches: 8. The CDR3 is made up of 15 amino acids. Germline V gene sequence: CDR1 SGHTA, CDR2 FQGTGA.

The chain recombines TRBV7-3 with TRBJ2-1; 10 bases fit TRBD2. The germline gives CDR1 SGHTA, CDR2 FQGTGA. Trimming removed 3 bases from V and 0 bases from J; junction bases left unmatched: 2. CDR3 size: 16 residues. CDR3: CASSFLAGVSYNEQFF. The DNA of the CDR3 is TGTGCCAGCAGCTTCCTAGCGGGGGTCTCCTACAATGAGCAGTTCTTC. Together with reference TRBV7-3 and TRBJ2-1, the CDR3 gives the full variable domain: GAGVSQTPSNKVTEKGKYVELRCDPISGHTALYWYRQSLGQGPEFLIYFQGTGAADDSGLPNDRFFAVRPEGSVSTLKIQRTERGDSAVYLCASSFLAGVSYNEQFFGPGTRLTVL.

The chain is built from TRBV29-1 and TRBJ2-3; tentative D call: TRBD2 (5 bases). V was clipped by 1 base and J by 2 bases, with 10 bases between them. From germline, CDR1 is SQVTM and CDR2 ANQGSEA. The CDR3 spans 14 residues. The CDR3 region is CSVEGIANTDTQYF. CDR3 coding DNA: TGCAGCGTTGAAGGGATAGCGAACACAGATACGCAGTATTTT.

The rearrangement uses TRBV5-1 and TRBJ1-1; weak D call: TRBD1 (6 bases). The CDR3 is 17 residues long. Germline V gene sequence: CDR1 SGHRS, CDR2 YFSETQ. Trimming cost V 0 bases and J 0 bases, with 15 bases left between them. The CDR3 loop reads CASSLAEDSPMNTEAFF. The DNA for the CDR3 is TGCGCCAGCAGCTTGGCAGAGGACAGCCCTATGAACACTGAAGCTTTCTTT.

This chain links TRBV11-2 with TRBJ1-5, with no clear D. The CDR3 has 15 amino acids. The V and J ends lost 0 bases and 0 bases respectively, with 6 bases between them. CDR1 is SGHAT, CDR2 FQNNGV, per germline. The CDR3 sequence: CASSLEGNSNQPQHF. DNA for the CDR3: TGTGCCAGCAGCTTAGAAGGGAATAGCAATCAGCCCCAGCATTTT.

This chain uses TRBV30 with TRBJ2-7; D is unresolved. From germline, CDR1 is GTSNPN and CDR2 SVGIG (reference sequence). V was clipped by 2 bases and J by 0 bases, with 11 bases between them. The CDR3 is 14 residues long. CDR3 nucleotides: TGTGCCTGGAGTTTGGGTCCCTCCTCCTACGAGCAGTACTTC. It is translated as CAWSLGPSSYEQYF.

The V and J genes are TRBV7-2 and TRBJ1-4; D is unresolved. The CDR3 length is 14 residues. Germline-derived CDR1 and CDR2 are SGHTA and FQGNSA. V was trimmed by 3 bases and J by 0 bases, leaving 5 bases between them. The CDR3 here is CASSFPTTNEKLFF. CDR3 nucleotide sequence: TGTGCCAGCAGCTTCCCAACAACTAATGAAAAACTGTTTTTT.

The genes are TRBV9 and TRBJ2-2, with D perhaps matching TRBD1 (5 bases). Germline CDR1 SGDLS, CDR2 YYNGEE. V lost 6 bases and J lost 6, with 6 bases in between. This CDR3 region has 11 residues. The CDR3 coding sequence is TGTGCCAGCACCAGGGCCGGGGAGCTGTTTTTT. Its protein is CASTRAGELFF.

The genes are TRBV7-9 and TRBJ1-1; 10 bases line up with TRBD1. CDR3 length: 14 residues. Germline V CDR1 and CDR2: SEHNR, FQNEAQ (reference sequence). The V segment lost 7 bases and the J segment 5 bases; nucleotides outside the gene matches: 7. Written as DNA, the CDR3 is TGTGCCAGCACCACGACAGGGGGCCATACTGAAGCTTTCTTT. Protein product: CASTTTGGHTEAFF.

The chain couples TRBV30 to TRBJ2-7, with no clear D. The CDR3 sequence is 13 residues long. V lost 4 bases and J 0 bases, leaving 10 bases between the germline ends. From germline, CDR1 is GTSNPN and CDR2 SVGIG (reference sequence). Here the CDR3 reads CAWMPKSSYEQYF. The CDR3, as DNA: TGTGCCTGGATGCCGAAAAGCTCCTACGAGCAGTACTTC.